This T cell receptor (beta chain) stems from a study of T cells after somatic rescue of genetic block (dated by TCRdb to about 2020). For context, the study as a whole: What the study looked at was long-term robustness, specifically in a T-cell system that came about through somatic rescue of a genetic block in T-cell development.

The library was prepared using the immunoSEQ multiplex PCR assay. TCRdb took this table from immuneACCESS and kept in-frame rearrangements with V and J called. Such tables lack part of the clones; where checked against another copy, unresolved V genes explain under half of the gap, and the rest is unexplained. The sample includes about 15,000 clones, with roughly two thirds observed a single time. 25% to 30% of the sample is held by the ten biggest clonotypes. V lost 0 bases and J lost 2 bases; the stretch between them is 5 bases long. The CDR3 contains 12 residues, cysteine and phenylalanine counted. The sequence is cut down to CDR3 DNA, 36 bases in frame from base 1. The germline V gene (reference sequence) gives CDR1 as GTSNPN and CDR2 as SVGIG. Details on this clone: Its antigen is currently not known. Base-call qualities are not available, and no considerably larger clone is one nucleotide away.

The sequence was obtained from a man aged 18 to 30. Sample: peripheral blood mononuclear cells (PBMCs). The receptor chain draws on TRBV30 and TRBJ2-7, with no confidently assigned D gene. The CDR3 in this case is CAWSVLTYEQYF. The sequence in DNA is TGTGCCTGGAGTGTGCTCACCTACGAGCAGTACTTC.